This T cell receptor (beta chain) was found in a study of technical replicates of blood from a handful of donors. Only in-frame clones appear in the TCRdb table, and some are missing; sequencing was by immunoSEQ multiplex PCR. The data contain over 8,000 clones, roughly nine tenths of them singletons. V dropped 5 bases and J dropped 5; count of bases not matched to a gene: 8. CDR3 length equals 15 residues. CDR1 is SGHVS and CDR2 is FNYEAQ in the germline V gene. This clonotype originated in a human donor in good health. The source material was PBMCs. The V gene is TRBV7-6, the J gene TRBJ2-1, with 8 positions matching TRBD1. For the CDR3, the DNA is TGTGCCAGCAGCCCAGAGGACAGGGATAACAATGAGCAGTTCTTC. Its translation is CASSPEDRDNNEQFF.